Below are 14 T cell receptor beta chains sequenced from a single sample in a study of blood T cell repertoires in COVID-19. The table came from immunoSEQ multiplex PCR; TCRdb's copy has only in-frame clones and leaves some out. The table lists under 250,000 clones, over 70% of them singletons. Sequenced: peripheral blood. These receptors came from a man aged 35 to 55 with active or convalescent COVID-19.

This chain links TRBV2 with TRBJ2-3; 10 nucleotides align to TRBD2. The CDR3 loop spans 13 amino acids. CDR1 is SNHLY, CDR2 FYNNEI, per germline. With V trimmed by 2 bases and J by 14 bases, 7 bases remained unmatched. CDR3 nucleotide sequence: TGTGCCAGCAGTGAATTAGCGGGAGGCCCTCTGTATTTT. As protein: CASSELAGGPLYF.

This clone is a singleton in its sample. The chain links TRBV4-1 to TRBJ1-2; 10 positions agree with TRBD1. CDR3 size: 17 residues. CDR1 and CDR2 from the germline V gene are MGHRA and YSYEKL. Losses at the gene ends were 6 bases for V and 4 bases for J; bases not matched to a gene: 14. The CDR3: CASSHRGRTGGTYGYTF. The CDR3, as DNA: TGCGCCAGCAGTCATAGGGGCAGGACAGGGGGAACCTATGGCTACACCTTC.

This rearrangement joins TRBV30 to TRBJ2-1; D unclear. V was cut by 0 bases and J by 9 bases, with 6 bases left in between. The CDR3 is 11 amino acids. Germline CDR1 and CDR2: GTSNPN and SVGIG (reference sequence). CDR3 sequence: CAWSVSSEQFF. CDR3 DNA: TGTGCCTGGAGTGTATCATCTGAGCAGTTCTTC.

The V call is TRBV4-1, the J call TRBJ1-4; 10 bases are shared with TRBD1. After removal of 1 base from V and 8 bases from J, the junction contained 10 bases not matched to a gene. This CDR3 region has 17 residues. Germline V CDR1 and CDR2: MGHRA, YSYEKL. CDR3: CASSQVMGDRGWEKLFF. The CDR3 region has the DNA TGCGCCAGCAGCCAAGTTATGGGGGACAGGGGTTGGGAAAAACTGTTTTTT.

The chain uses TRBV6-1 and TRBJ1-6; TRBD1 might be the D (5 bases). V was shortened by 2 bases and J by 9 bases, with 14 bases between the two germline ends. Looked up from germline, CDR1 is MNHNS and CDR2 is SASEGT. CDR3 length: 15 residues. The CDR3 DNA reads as TGTGCCAGCAGTGAAAACCCAGGGTCCCCTTCACCCCTCCACTTT. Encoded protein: CASSENPGSPSPLHF.

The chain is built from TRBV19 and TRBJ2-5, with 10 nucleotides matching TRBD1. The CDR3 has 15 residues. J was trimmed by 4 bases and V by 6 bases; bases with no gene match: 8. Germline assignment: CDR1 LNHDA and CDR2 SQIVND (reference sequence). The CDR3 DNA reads TGTGCCAGTAGGGTGACCGGGACAGGGGTAGAGACCCAGTACTTC. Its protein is CASRVTGTGVETQYF.

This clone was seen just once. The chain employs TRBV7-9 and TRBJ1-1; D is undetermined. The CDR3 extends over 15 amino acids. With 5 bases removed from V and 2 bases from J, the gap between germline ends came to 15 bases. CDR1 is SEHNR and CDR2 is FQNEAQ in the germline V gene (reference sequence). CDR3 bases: TGTGCCAGCAGCCCCCGGGCGGGATCTAACACTGAAGCTTTCTTT. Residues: CASSPRAGSNTEAFF.

The CDR3 DNA sequence: TGTGCCAGCAGCACAAAGACCGGACCGCCGGGGGAGCAGTACTTC. This sequence encodes CASSTKTGPPGEQYF. The gene calls are TRBV5-8 and TRBJ2-7; a weak D match, TRBD2 (5 bases). The CDR3 runs 15 residues. The V gene's germline CDR1 is SGHTS and CDR2 YDEGEE. V lost 4 bases, J lost 7 bases, and 21 bases lay in between. Full variable domain (missing parts from reference TRBV5-8 and TRBJ2-7): EAGVTQSPTHLIKTRGQQATLRCSPISGHTSVYWYQQALGLGLQFLLWYDEGEERNRGNFPPRFSGRQFPNYSSELNVNALELEDSALYLCASSTKTGPPGEQYFGPGTRLTVT.

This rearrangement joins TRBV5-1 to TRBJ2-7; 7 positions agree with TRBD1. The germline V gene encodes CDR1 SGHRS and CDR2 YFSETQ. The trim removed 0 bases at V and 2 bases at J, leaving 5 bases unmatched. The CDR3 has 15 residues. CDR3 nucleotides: TGCGCCAGCAGCTTGGTGGTTGACAGGGCCTACGAGCAGTACTTC. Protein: CASSLVVDRAYEQYF.

DNA for the CDR3: TGTGCCAGCAGAAGTGGACAGCCCAATCAGCCCCAGCATTTT. Its translation: CASRSGQPNQPQHF. The chain uses TRBV2 and TRBJ1-5, with D tentatively TRBD1 (6 bases). Looked up from germline, CDR1 is SNHLY and CDR2 is FYNNEI. V shed 6 bases and J shed 3 bases, with 12 bases lying between them. The CDR3 length is 14 residues. Full variable domain (remainder filled in from reference TRBV2 and TRBJ1-5): EPEVTQTPSHQVTQMGQEVILRCVPISNHLYFYWYRQILGQKVEFLVSFYNNEISEKSEIFDDQFSVERPDGSNFTLKIRSTKLEDSAMYFCASRSGQPNQPQHFGDGTRLSIL.

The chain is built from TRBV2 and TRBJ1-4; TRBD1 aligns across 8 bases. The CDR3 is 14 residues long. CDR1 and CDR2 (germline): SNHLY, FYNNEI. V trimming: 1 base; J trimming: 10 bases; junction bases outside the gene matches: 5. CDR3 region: CASSEGQGRGKLFF. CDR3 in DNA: TGTGCCAGCAGTGAAGGACAGGGGAGGGGAAAACTGTTTTTT.

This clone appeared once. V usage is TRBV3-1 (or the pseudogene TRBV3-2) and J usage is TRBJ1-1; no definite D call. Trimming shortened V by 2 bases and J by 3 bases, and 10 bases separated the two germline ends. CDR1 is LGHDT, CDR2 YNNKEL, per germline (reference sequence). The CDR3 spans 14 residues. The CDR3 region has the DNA TGTGCCAGCAGCCAACGGGGATTGGACACTGAAGCTTTCTTT. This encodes CASSQRGLDTEAFF.

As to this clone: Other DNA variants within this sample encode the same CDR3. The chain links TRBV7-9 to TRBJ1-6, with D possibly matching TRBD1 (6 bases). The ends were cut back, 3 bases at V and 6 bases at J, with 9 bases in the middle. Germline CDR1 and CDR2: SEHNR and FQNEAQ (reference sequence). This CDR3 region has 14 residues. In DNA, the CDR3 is TGTGCCAGCAGCTTGGACAGTCTTAATTCACCCCTCCACTTT. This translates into CASSLDSLNSPLHF.

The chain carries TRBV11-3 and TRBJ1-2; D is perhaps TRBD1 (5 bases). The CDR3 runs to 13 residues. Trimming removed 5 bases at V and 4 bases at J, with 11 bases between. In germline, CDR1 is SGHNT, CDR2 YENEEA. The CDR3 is CASSTRESYGYTF. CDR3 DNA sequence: TGTGCCAGCAGCACCAGGGAAAGCTATGGCTACACCTTC.